This T cell receptor beta chain was sequenced for a study of cytomegalovirus exposure and HLA in healthy donors. The table lists this clone with a few counts. The antigen is undetermined. Study-wide results and caveats: CMV serostatus was the only immune exposure information that was available.

The donors, nominally healthy at sampling, likely had unrecorded immune exposures. Vbeta (60) and Jbeta (13) primers were used in the PCR. Using immunoSEQ multiplex PCR, the repertoire was profiled, and TCRdb retains in-frame clones only, with some absent. The sample consists of some 150,000 clones, approximately 79% of them appearing once. V gave up 0 bases and J gave up 6 bases; unmatched junction bases: 7. The CDR3 covers 15 residues. Germline loops: CDR1 MNHEY, CDR2 SVGAGI. This TCR came from a man between 60 and 75 years old in good health and CMV-seronegative. The V gene is TRBV6-5, the J gene TRBJ2-7, with TRBD1 identical over 8 bases. Source material: PBMCs. The CDR3 DNA is TGTGCCAGCAGTTACTCGTTTGACAGGGGTAGCGAGCAGTACTTC. Translated: CASSYSFDRGSEQYF.